This paragraph covers one T cell receptor (beta chain) sequence. This specimen comes from a study of T cell clones after liver transplantation. Study information: Pre-transplant mixed lymphocyte reactions yielded third-party-reactive TCRbeta sequences as comparators for graft-donor-reactive sequences. Standard immunosuppression, with no induction, continued until 12-24 months after transplant. Apart from a few HCV-positive recipients, transplants were for non-autoimmune, non-viral reasons. Draws occurred before transplant, before withdrawal, and after complete or failed withdrawal.

Produced via immunoSEQ multiplex PCR; TCRdb's table is partial and in-frame only. The sample shows over 100,000 clones, roughly 80% of them seen only once. The V gene end was trimmed by 3 bases and the J gene end by 5 bases; junction bases not matched to a gene: 11. Germline values: CDR1 SGDLS, CDR2 YYNGEE. CDR3 length: 16 residues. V usage is TRBV9 and J usage is TRBJ2-1, with 7 bases aligning to TRBD1. The clonotype was recovered from a human donor who received a liver transplant. Here the sequenced sample was CD4+ T cells from blood, taken before liver transplant. The CDR3 nucleotides are TGTGCCAGCAGCGGGCCCCGACGACAGGGTAACAATGAGCAGTTCTTC. Its protein is CASSGPRRQGNNEQFF.